The 23 T cell receptor beta chains below all came from one sample that was sequenced in a study of control samples from healthy donors and cancer patients. Clones were read by immunoSEQ multiplex PCR, and TCRdb kept only the in-frame ones, dropping some. Here the sample spans about 170,000 clones, about 93% being singletons. Source material: blood. All receptors derive from a woman between 55 and 75 years old in good health.

This chain links TRBV15 with TRBJ1-1; D unclear. Trimming took off 0 bases at V and 0 bases at J, with 8 bases between the two ends. The germline gives CDR1 LNHNV, CDR2 YYDKDF (reference sequence). The CDR3 runs 15 residues. The CDR3 DNA reads as TGTGCCACCAGCAGAGAGGGCAGCCTGAACACTGAAGCTTTCTTT. Residues: CATSREGSLNTEAFF.

Comments on this clone: At one of its ends the junction is not consistent with the germline gene, which may arise from a read error. This chain connects TRBV12-3 or TRBV12-4 to TRBJ2-3, with D perhaps matching TRBD1 (5 bases). The CDR3 consists of 13 residues. The CDR3 sequence is CASSFDSTGTQYF. CDR3 DNA sequence: TGTGCCAGCAGCTTCGACAGCACAGGTACGCAGTATTTT.

The genes are TRBV5-4 and TRBJ2-3; the match to TRBD2 covers 11 bases. In germline, CDR1 is SGHNT, CDR2 YYREEE (reference sequence). This CDR3 is 15 amino acids long. After removal of 0 bases from V and 4 bases from J, the junction contained 1 base not matched to a gene. The CDR3 nucleotides are TGTGCCAGCAGCTTGGTAGCGGGGGGGCCAGATACGCAGTATTTT. Its protein is CASSLVAGGPDTQYF.

Only one count was recorded for this clone. The chain combines TRBV7-8 with TRBJ1-5; no reliable D call. Germline V gives CDR1 SGHVS, CDR2 FQNEAQ. The CDR3 sequence is 16 residues long. V shed 0 bases and J shed 3 bases, with 12 bases lying between them. CDR3 nucleotides: TGTGCCAGCAGCTTAGCGGCAGACGTTCCCAATCAGCCCCAGCATTTT. Encoded protein: CASSLAADVPNQPQHF.

This chain uses TRBV6-5 with TRBJ2-7, with D perhaps TRBD2 (5 bases). The length of the CDR3 is 16 residues. Germline values: CDR1 MNHEY, CDR2 SVGAGI. With 0 bases removed from V and 3 bases from J, the gap between germline ends came to 15 bases. CDR3 region: CASSYSRTQMGYEQYF. In DNA form, the CDR3 reads TGTGCCAGCAGTTACTCCCGGACTCAAATGGGCTACGAGCAGTACTTC.

V usage is TRBV15 and J usage is TRBJ1-5; 7 bases fit TRBD1. V shed 3 bases and J 5 bases; nucleotides not matched to a gene: 10. This CDR3 is 16 amino acids long. Per germline, CDR1 LNHNV and CDR2 YYDKDF (reference sequence). CDR3 residues: CATSSLANRGDQPQHF. The CDR3 nucleotides are TGTGCCACCAGCAGTTTGGCCAACAGGGGTGATCAGCCCCAGCATTTT.

The chain links TRBV5-1 to TRBJ2-5, with 16 positions matching TRBD2. V was clipped by 4 bases and J by 4 bases; unmatched bases: 10. The length of the CDR3 is 18 residues. CDR1 and CDR2 (germline): SGHRS, YFSETQ. CDR3 DNA: TGCGCCAGCAGCGTCTCCGGGACTAGCGGGGGGGCCCGAGAGACCCAGTACTTC. Translating gives CASSVSGTSGGARETQYF.

The V call is TRBV20-1, the J call TRBJ1-2, with D uncertain. CDR1 DFQATT and CDR2 SNEGSKA come from the germline V gene (reference sequence). This CDR3 contains 13 residues. Trimming pared 3 bases from V and 1 base from J, leaving 9 bases between. The CDR3 nucleotides read TGCAGTGCTAGTGTACAGATTAACTATGGCTACACCTTC. The encoded protein is CSASVQINYGYTF.

CDR3 in amino acids: CASSLAGVVNEQFF. The DNA of the CDR3 is TGTGCCAGCAGTCTAGCGGGGGTGGTCAATGAGCAGTTCTTC. V usage is TRBV7-2 and J usage is TRBJ2-1; the match to TRBD2 covers 10 bases. This CDR3 has 14 amino acids. Germline CDR1 is SGHTA and CDR2 is FQGNSA. With 6 bases clipped from V and 6 bases from J, the junction kept 5 bases outside the gene matches.

The V and J genes are TRBV21-1 and TRBJ1-1; the tabulated D call, TRBD1, remains unverified against the DNA. TRBV21-1 constitutes a pseudogene. This CDR3 has 19 amino acids. CDR3 nucleotides: TGTGCCAGCAGCAAGGAGTTGGGACAGGGGTCTCCCCTGAACACTGAAGCTTTCTTT. Translation: CASSKELGQGSPLNTEAFF.

V and J are TRBV27 and TRBJ2-5; D remains ambiguous. The CDR3 is made up of 15 amino acids. Germline V lookup: CDR1 MNHEY, CDR2 SMNVEV (reference sequence). V was shortened by 2 bases and J by 0 bases, with 10 bases between the two germline ends. The CDR3: CASSLGLGYQETQYF. The DNA for the CDR3 is TGTGCCAGCAGTTTAGGGCTGGGGTACCAAGAGACCCAGTACTTC.

This chain links TRBV6-2 or TRBV6-3 with TRBJ1-4, with a possible D match to TRBD1 (5 bases). The CDR3 is 18 amino acids. The V gene lost 4 bases and the J gene lost 2 bases, with 20 bases spanning the gap. Germline V gives CDR1 MNHEY, CDR2 SVGEGT. DNA of the CDR3: TGTGCCAGCAGTTCCGGGACTCAAAATTTGGCGACTAATGAAAAACTGTTTTTT. It is translated as CASSSGTQNLATNEKLFF.

The chain recombines TRBV7-9 with TRBJ1-3; D is possibly TRBD1 (6 bases). CDR3 length equals 16 residues. Germline CDR1 reads SEHNR; CDR2 reads FQNEAQ (reference sequence). Between the trimmed V and J ends, which lost 5 bases and 4 bases, there was a span of 18 bases. The CDR3 loop reads CASSPPGVVAGNTIYF. CDR3 nucleotides: TGTGCCAGCAGCCCTCCAGGGGTAGTTGCAGGAAACACCATATATTTT.

The J gene is TRBJ1-6, the V gene TRBV19, with TRBD1 as a possible D gene (5 bases). The CDR3 consists of 17 residues. The V gene lost 5 bases and the J gene lost 10 bases, with 24 bases spanning the gap. Looked up from germline, CDR1 is LNHDA and CDR2 is SQIVND (reference sequence). CDR3 protein: CASSYSPGGTVGSPLHF. The CDR3 coding sequence is TGTGCCAGTAGTTACTCTCCCGGGGGTACGGTGGGATCACCCCTCCACTTT.

The rearrangement joins TRBV7-9 to TRBJ2-5; D ambiguous. This CDR3 has 13 amino acids. Germline loops: CDR1 SEHNR, CDR2 FQNEAQ (reference sequence). Between the trimmed V and J ends, which lost 5 bases and 5 bases, there was a span of 12 bases. CDR3 residues: CASSTISGETQYF. In DNA, the CDR3 is TGTGCCAGCAGCACGATCTCCGGGGAGACCCAGTACTTC. The complete variable domain, with remaining parts taken from reference TRBV7-9 and TRBJ2-5, reads DTGVSQNPRHKITKRGQNVTFRCDPISEHNRLYWYRQTLGQGPEFLTYFQNEAQLEKSRLLSDRFSAERPKGSFSTLEIQRTEQGDSAMYLCASSTISGETQYFGPGTRLLVL.

This chain uses TRBV11-2 with TRBJ2-1; 10 nucleotides match TRBD2. The V gene's germline CDR1 is SGHAT and CDR2 FQNNGV. The length of the CDR3 is 13 residues. Losses at the gene ends were 9 bases for V and 4 bases for J; bases not matched to a gene: 3. The CDR3 spells CASEAGGYNEQFF. In DNA, the CDR3 is TGTGCCAGTGAAGCGGGGGGGTACAATGAGCAGTTCTTC.

The rearrangement joins TRBV3-1 (or the pseudogene TRBV3-2) to TRBJ1-1; 7 nucleotides align to TRBD1. The germline V gene encodes CDR1 LGHDT and CDR2 YNNKEL (reference sequence). CDR3 length: 17 residues. The J segment lost 6 bases and the V segment lost 5 bases, leaving 18 bases of the junction unmatched. CDR3 coding DNA: TGTGCCAGCAGCGAGTCGGAGGGGGCGCTGGGGAAAGCTGAAGCTTTCTTT. It encodes CASSESEGALGKAEAFF.

The gene calls are TRBV2 and TRBJ2-3; D unresolved. From germline, CDR1 is SNHLY and CDR2 FYNNEI. The CDR3 loop spans 14 amino acids. V was trimmed by 7 bases and J by 5 bases, leaving 16 bases between them. CDR3 bases: TGTGCCAGCATTGAGGAGACCCCGGGAGATACGCAGTATTTT. It yields the protein CASIEETPGDTQYF.

The J gene is TRBJ2-7, the V gene TRBV6-5; D remains unclear. The CDR3 contains 13 residues. Germline CDR1 reads MNHEY; CDR2 reads SVGAGI. V gave up 5 bases and J gave up 4 bases, with 12 bases separating them. CDR3 DNA: TGTGCCAGCAGTACACTGTGGCAATACGAGCAGTACTTC. Translated, it gives CASSTLWQYEQYF.

This chain links TRBV11-2 with TRBJ2-1, with 7 nucleotides matching TRBD2. Germline V gives CDR1 SGHAT, CDR2 FQNNGV. Trimming cost V 3 bases and J 5 bases; bases outside gene matches: 7. This CDR3 is 15 amino acids long. CDR3 residues: CASSLAVAGNNEQFF. The CDR3 DNA reads TGTGCCAGCAGCTTGGCGGTAGCGGGCAACAATGAGCAGTTCTTC.

The rearrangement joins TRBV29-1 to TRBJ2-5, with a possible D match to TRBD1 (6 bases). The V and J ends lost 1 base and 5 bases respectively, with 11 bases between them. CDR1 is SQVTM and CDR2 is ANQGSEA in the germline V gene. The CDR3 loop spans 13 amino acids. The CDR3 DNA is TGCAGCGTTGAAGGGACAGATCCGGAGACCCAGTACTTC. It is translated as CSVEGTDPETQYF.

This sequence joins TRBV5-6 and TRBJ1-2, with D unclear. The CDR3 has 14 amino acids. Trimming removed 2 bases from V and 6 bases from J, with 14 bases in between. Germline V gene data show CDR1 as SGHDT and CDR2 as YYEEEE. CDR3 region: CASSFWEGTDGYTF. The CDR3, as DNA: TGTGCCAGCAGCTTTTGGGAAGGTACCGATGGCTACACCTTC.

This clone was detected only once. V and J are TRBV2 and TRBJ2-1, with unresolved D. The CDR3 extends over 15 amino acids. Trimming removed 4 bases from V and 6 bases from J, with 16 bases in between. Germline CDR1 and CDR2: SNHLY and FYNNEI. The CDR3 bases are TGTGCCAGCAGTGCTTTTTCTCTGTTGTTCAATGAGCAGTTCTTC. It encodes CASSAFSLLFNEQFF.